This T cell receptor (beta chain) stems from a study of blood T cells in healthy people across ages (dated by TCRdb to between 2015 and 2017). About the full investigation: In model experiments, template switching captured about one uniquely barcoded TCR beta cDNA molecule for every two T cells. Using deep sequencing normalized with unique cDNA molecular identifiers, the study measured how TCR beta repertoire diversity changes with age. Four age groups were formed from the donors: young (average around 15 years), middle-aged (around 39), aged (62) and long-lived (around 80). To avoid experimental bias, donors of different ages were distributed randomly across sequencing lanes. For two donors (one aged 18 to 30 and one aged 80 or older), the study analyzed two additional independent replicas of 1 million unique cDNA reads from the same blood draw. Findings and caveats that apply to the study as a whole: As age increased, observed TCR beta diversity per million T cells dropped in a roughly linear way, and a significant reduction was already evident by age about 36. Compared with the aged group, more naive CD4+ T cells, fewer expanded clones and increased TCR diversity were shown by the long-lived group, suggesting age selection. A strong correlation was found between observed TCR beta diversity and the percentage of naive T cells measured by flow cytometry. Total diversity estimates from one million sequenced T cells were considered lower bounds and underestimates. Because the CMV infection status of the donors was unknown, age-related changes in expanded clonotypes may potentially have been confounded. Conclusive comparison of naive and antigen-experienced compartments was prevented by the profiling of bulk unsorted PBMCs.

The library came from 5' RACE. TCRdb lists the instrument as Illumina HiSeq 2500. The second PCR ran for roughly 7 to 11 cycles and used a J-beta primer mix along with a sample-barcoded 5' primer. A unique molecular identifier was introduced onto each TCR beta cDNA molecule by a template-switch 5' adaptor carrying 12 random nucleotides. At least 2.5 million CDR3-containing paired-end reads were obtained from each sample. First-strand cDNA synthesis was performed from all RNA using the Mint cDNA synthesis kit, with priming by a TRBC-specific oligonucleotide. After uracil-DNA glycosylase treatment, a first 18-cycle PCR used universal primers M1SS and BC2_uni_R on all cDNA. On the study's bioinformatics: For normalization, 1 million high-quality reads, each with a distinct molecular identifier, were randomly selected from each sample. Reads sharing molecular identifiers were discarded rather than binned into consensus sequences. MiTCR, with a Q25 quality threshold and the strictest error-elimination algorithm, was used for CDR3 identification, clonotype clustering and error correction. Lower-bound total TCR beta diversity was estimated with a nonparametric unseen species model using Euler transformation. The public reads were reanalyzed by TCRdb: fastp trimming at Q25, MiXCR alignment, in-frame beta chains only. Each entry is one CDR3 protein sequence, shown with its most common DNA and genes. The V and J calls follow TCRdb's processing rather than the paper's. The sample data list around 800,000 distinct CDR3 sequences, and around 43% of these were observed just once. Clones ranked in the top ten supply approximately 19% of the sample.

Taken from cysteine to phenylalanine, the CDR3 has 16 residues. CDR3 DNA only is kept here, 48 bases in frame from base 1. The germline V gene (reference sequence) sets CDR1 to LGHDT and CDR2 to YNNKEL. Remarks on this clonotype: Its antigen is currently not known. A read error may account for a junction end that differs from germline.

Systemically healthy Caucasian individuals from Russia, 39 in total and aged about 6 to 90 years, were included as donors. Around 10 milliliters of peripheral blood were drawn from each donor into EDTA-treated Vacutainer tubes. Ficoll-Paque density-gradient centrifugation was used to isolate PBMCs, with at least 7 million obtained per sample. Trizol reagent was used to extract total RNA from PBMCs, with at least 5 micrograms per sample. For every donor, flow cytometry on a PBMC aliquot measured the percentage of naive CD45RAhigh/CD27high T cells. The sequence is built from TRBV3-1 and TRBJ2-3; the junction holds 14 bases that match TRBD2. The TCR comes from a man aged 60-69 years in good health. The material sequenced was blood. Here the CDR3 is given as CASSRLAGGPRDSQYF. The base sequence is TGTGCCAGCAGTCGACTAGCGGGGGGGCCGAGAGATTCGCAGTATTTT.